The 11 T cell receptor beta chains below all came from one sample that was sequenced in a study of blood T cell repertoires in COVID-19. The method was immunoSEQ multiplex PCR; TCRdb's version includes in-frame clones alone and lacks a portion of them. The sample yields roughly 170,000 clones, more than 80% seen once. The sample taken for sequencing was PBMCs or T cells enriched from blood (not recorded which). These receptors were obtained from a man aged 45-60 years who had recovered from COVID-19.

CDR3 DNA sequence: TGTGCCAGCAGCCAAGATCAGGGAGGGAGACTGTTTTTT. Translating gives CASSQDQGGRLFF. This chain links TRBV4-2 with TRBJ2-2, with TRBD2 matching over 7 bases. V was clipped by 0 bases and J by 14 bases; unmatched bases: 6. Germline CDR1 is LGHNA and CDR2 is YNFKEQ. This CDR3 spans 13 amino acids.

V usage is TRBV19 and J usage is TRBJ1-5; 8 bases fit TRBD1. J lost 6 bases, V lost 4 bases, and 5 bases had no gene match. CDR1 LNHDA and CDR2 SQIVND come from the germline V gene (reference sequence). The CDR3 totals 14 residues. This CDR3 is CASSTDRAPQPQHF. For the CDR3, the DNA is TGTGCCAGTAGTACGGACAGGGCGCCTCAGCCCCAGCATTTT. The full variable domain, in which reference TRBV19 and TRBJ1-5 provide the parts outside the CDR3, is DGGITQSPKYLFRKEGQNVTLSCEQNLNHDAMYWYRQDPGQGLRLIYYSQIVNDFQKGDIAEGYSVSREKKESFPLTVTSAQKNPTAFYLCASSTDRAPQPQHFGDGTRLSIL.

This chain uses TRBV5-6 with TRBJ1-6; D may be TRBD1 (5 bases). Trimming shortened V by 3 bases and J by 7 bases, and 8 bases separated the two germline ends. Germline lookup yields CDR1 SGHDT and CDR2 YYEEEE. The CDR3 is 13 residues long. Here the CDR3 reads CASSSYRNSPLHF. The CDR3 DNA sequence: TGTGCCAGCAGCTCGTACAGGAATTCACCCCTCCACTTT.

This clone is a singleton in its sample. The chain carries TRBV15 and TRBJ2-2; D ambiguous. V lost 3 bases to trimming and J lost 0 bases, with 5 bases between them. The CDR3 runs 14 residues. Germline V lookup: CDR1 LNHNV, CDR2 YYDKDF (reference sequence). The CDR3 coding sequence is TGTGCCACCAGCAGGCGTGCGAACACCGGGGAGCTGTTTTTT. As protein: CATSRRANTGELFF.

The rearrangement joins TRBV11-2 to TRBJ1-6; 9 nucleotides agree with TRBD1. J gave up 9 bases and V 5 bases, and 11 bases lay outside the gene matches. This CDR3 has 16 amino acids. Germline lookup yields CDR1 SGHAT and CDR2 FQNNGV. The CDR3 DNA follows: TGTGCCAGCAGCGTCCCACAGGGGGCCTCGGGTTCACCCCTCCACTTT. The encoded protein is CASSVPQGASGSPLHF.

The chain uses TRBV7-2 and TRBJ2-1; D possibly corresponds to TRBD1 (5 bases). The CDR3 loop spans 16 amino acids. V lost 1 base and J lost 4, with 14 bases in between. CDR1 and CDR2 (germline): SGHTA, FQGNSA. The CDR3 sequence: CASSLGAGLRYNEQFF. CDR3 bases: TGTGCCAGCAGCTTAGGGGCAGGGCTTAGGTACAATGAGCAGTTCTTC.

The gene calls are TRBV18 and TRBJ2-7; D might be TRBD1 (6 bases). Germline V gene lookup returns CDR1 KGHSH and CDR2 LQKENI. Trimming took off 6 bases at V and 2 bases at J, with 17 bases between the two ends. The CDR3 is 15 residues long. CDR3: CASSPRPDRAYEQYF. CDR3 nucleotides: TGTGCCAGCTCCCCAAGGCCGGACAGAGCCTACGAGCAGTACTTC.

The genes are TRBV15 and TRBJ2-1; a weak D match, TRBD1 (6 bases). The CDR3 has 16 amino acids. From germline, CDR1 is LNHNV and CDR2 YYDKDF (reference sequence). The ends were cut back, 3 bases at V and 0 bases at J, with 12 bases in the middle. CDR3 residues: CATSSDRLSSYNEQFF. CDR3 DNA: TGTGCCACCAGCAGCGACAGGTTAAGCTCCTACAATGAGCAGTTCTTC.

Many counts were recorded for this clone. The chain employs TRBV5-6 and TRBJ2-7; possibly TRBD1 for D (5 bases). V was clipped by 2 bases and J by 3 bases, with 6 bases between them. The germline V gene has CDR1 SGHDT and CDR2 YYEEEE. The CDR3 runs 12 residues. CDR3 amino acids: CASSFTGYEQYF. CDR3 bases: TGTGCCAGCAGCTTTACAGGCTACGAGCAGTACTTC.

This rearrangement joins TRBV6-2 or TRBV6-3 to TRBJ2-7; D is unclear. Trimming removed 4 bases at V and 5 bases at J, with 9 bases between. The germline gives CDR1 MNHEY, CDR2 SVGEGT. The CDR3 sequence is 12 residues long. The CDR3 coding sequence is TGTGCCAGCAGTTCCCTGGCTCACGAGCAGTACTTC. This translates into CASSSLAHEQYF.

V is TRBV5-8 and J is TRBJ1-6; 8 nucleotides line up with TRBD1. Trimming at V came to 4 bases and at J to 9 bases, leaving 15 bases not matched to a gene. The CDR3 sequence is 17 residues long. Germline V lookup: CDR1 SGHTS, CDR2 YDEGEE. In DNA, the CDR3 is TGTGCCAGCAGCCGAGGACAGGGTAATTTTTTTGGTTCACCCCTCCACTTT. The encoded protein is CASSRGQGNFFGSPLHF. The variable domain in full, completed from reference TRBV5-8 and TRBJ1-6, reads EAGVTQSPTHLIKTRGQQATLRCSPISGHTSVYWYQQALGLGLQFLLWYDEGEERNRGNFPPRFSGRQFPNYSSELNVNALELEDSALYLCASSRGQGNFFGSPLHFGNGTRLTVT.